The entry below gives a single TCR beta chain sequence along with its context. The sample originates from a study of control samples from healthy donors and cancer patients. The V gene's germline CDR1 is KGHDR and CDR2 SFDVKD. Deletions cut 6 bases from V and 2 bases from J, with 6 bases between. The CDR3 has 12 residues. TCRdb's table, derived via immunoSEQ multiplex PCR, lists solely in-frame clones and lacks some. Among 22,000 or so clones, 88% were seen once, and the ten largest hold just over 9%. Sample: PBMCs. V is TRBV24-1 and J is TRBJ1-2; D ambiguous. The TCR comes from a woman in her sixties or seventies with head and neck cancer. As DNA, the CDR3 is TGTGCCACCAGTAAGATGAACTATGGCTACACCTTC. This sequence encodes CATSKMNYGYTF.